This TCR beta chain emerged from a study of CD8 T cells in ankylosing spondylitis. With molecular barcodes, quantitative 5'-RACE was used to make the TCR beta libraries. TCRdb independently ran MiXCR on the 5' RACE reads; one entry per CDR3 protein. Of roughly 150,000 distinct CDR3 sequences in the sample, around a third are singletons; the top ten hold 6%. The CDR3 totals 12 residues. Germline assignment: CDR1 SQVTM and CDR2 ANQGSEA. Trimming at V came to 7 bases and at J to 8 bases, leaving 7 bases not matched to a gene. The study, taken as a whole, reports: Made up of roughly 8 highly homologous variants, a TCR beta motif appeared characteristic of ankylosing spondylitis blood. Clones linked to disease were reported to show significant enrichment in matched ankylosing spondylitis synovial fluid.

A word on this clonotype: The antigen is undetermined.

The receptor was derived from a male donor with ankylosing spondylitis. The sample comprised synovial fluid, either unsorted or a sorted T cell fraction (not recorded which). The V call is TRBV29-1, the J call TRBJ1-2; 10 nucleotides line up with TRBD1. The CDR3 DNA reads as TGCAGCGCCGAGGGGACAGGGGAGGGCTACACCTTC. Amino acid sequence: CSAEGTGEGYTF. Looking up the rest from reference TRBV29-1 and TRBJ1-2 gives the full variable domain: SAVISQKPSRDICQRGTSLTIQCQVDSQVTMMFWYRQQPGQSLTLIATANQGSEATYESGFVIDKFPISRPNLTFSTLTVSNMSPEDSSIYLCSAEGTGEGYTFGSGTRLTVV.